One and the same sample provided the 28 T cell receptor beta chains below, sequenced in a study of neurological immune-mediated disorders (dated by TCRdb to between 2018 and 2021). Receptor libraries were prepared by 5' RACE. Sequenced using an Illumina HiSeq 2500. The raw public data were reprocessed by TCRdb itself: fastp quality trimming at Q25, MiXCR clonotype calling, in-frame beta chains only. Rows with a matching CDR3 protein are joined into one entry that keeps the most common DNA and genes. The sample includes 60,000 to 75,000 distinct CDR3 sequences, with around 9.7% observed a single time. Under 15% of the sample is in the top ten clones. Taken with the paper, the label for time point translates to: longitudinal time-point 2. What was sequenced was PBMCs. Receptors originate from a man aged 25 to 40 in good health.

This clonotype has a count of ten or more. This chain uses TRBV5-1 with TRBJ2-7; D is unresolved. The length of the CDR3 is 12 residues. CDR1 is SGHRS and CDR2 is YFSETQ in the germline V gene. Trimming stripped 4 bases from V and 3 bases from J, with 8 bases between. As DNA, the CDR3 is TGCGCCAGCAGCGGGTGGAACTACGAGCAGTACTTC. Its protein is CASSGWNYEQYF.

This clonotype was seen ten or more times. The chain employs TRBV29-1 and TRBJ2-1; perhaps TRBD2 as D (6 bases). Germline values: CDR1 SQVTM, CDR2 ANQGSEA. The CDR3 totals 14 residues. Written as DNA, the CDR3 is TGCAGTGGGGGTGGGGGTAGCGGCTACAATGAGCAGTTCTTC. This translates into CSGGGGSGYNEQFF.

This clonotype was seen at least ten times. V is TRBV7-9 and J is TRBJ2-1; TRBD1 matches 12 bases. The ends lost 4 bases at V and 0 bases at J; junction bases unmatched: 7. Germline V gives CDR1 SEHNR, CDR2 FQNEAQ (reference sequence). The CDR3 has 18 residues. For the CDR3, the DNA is TGTGCCAGCAGCTCTGGGACAGGGGGCGCTGGCTCCTACAATGAGCAGTTCTTC. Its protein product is CASSSGTGGAGSYNEQFF.

CDR3 DNA sequence: TGTGCCAGCAACTTCGCCGGACAGGGCACCGGGGAGCTGTTTTTT. This sequence encodes CASNFAGQGTGELFF. The chain joins TRBV5-6 to TRBJ2-2; 8 nucleotides align to TRBD1. Trimming removed 6 bases from V and 4 bases from J; junction bases left unmatched: 8. Germline CDR1 reads SGHDT; CDR2 reads YYEEEE. This CDR3 comprises 15 residues.

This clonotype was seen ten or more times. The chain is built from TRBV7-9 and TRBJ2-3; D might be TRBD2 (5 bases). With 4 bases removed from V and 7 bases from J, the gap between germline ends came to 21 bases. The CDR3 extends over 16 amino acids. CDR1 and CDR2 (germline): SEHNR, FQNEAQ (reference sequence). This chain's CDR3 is CASSSEASLLGNTQYF. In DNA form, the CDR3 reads TGTGCCAGCAGCTCCGAGGCTAGCCTGCTGGGAAATACGCAGTATTTT.

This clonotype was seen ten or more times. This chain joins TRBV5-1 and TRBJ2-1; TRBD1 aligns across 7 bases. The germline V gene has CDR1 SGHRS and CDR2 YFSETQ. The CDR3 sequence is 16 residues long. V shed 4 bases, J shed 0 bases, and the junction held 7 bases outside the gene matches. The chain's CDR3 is CASSATGQTSYNEQFF. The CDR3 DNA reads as TGCGCCAGCAGCGCTACGGGACAGACCTCCTACAATGAGCAGTTCTTC.

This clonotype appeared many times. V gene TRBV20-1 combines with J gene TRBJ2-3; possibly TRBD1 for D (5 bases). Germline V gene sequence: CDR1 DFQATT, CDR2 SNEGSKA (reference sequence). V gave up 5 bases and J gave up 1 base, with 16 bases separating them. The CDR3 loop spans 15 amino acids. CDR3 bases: TGCAGTGCTCAAAAGCAGGGTCGGGGCACAGATACGCAGTATTTT. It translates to CSAQKQGRGTDTQYF.

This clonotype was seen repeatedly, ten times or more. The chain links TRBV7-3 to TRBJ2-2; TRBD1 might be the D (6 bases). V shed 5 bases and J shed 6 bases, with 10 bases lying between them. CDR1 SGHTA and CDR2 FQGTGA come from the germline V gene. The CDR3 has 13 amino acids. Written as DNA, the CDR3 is TGTGCCAGCAGCGCCACAGGGTCCGGGGAGCTGTTTTTT. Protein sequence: CASSATGSGELFF.

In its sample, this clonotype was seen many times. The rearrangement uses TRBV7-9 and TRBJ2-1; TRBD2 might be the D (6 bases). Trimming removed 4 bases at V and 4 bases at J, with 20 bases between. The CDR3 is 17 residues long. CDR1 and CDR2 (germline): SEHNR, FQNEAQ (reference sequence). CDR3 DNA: TGTGCCAGCAGCTCTCCCAGCGGCGGGGCCCGTTACAATGAGCAGTTCTTC. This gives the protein CASSSPSGGARYNEQFF.

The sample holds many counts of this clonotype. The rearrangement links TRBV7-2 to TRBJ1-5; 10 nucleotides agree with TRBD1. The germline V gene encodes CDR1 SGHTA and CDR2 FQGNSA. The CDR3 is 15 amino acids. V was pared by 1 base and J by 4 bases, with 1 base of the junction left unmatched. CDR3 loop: CASSLGGQGNQPQHF. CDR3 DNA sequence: TGTGCCAGCAGCTTAGGGGGACAGGGGAATCAGCCCCAGCATTTT.

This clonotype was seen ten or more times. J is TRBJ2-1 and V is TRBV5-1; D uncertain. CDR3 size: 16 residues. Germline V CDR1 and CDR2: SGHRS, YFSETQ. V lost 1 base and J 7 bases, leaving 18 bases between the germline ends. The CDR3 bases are TGCGCCAGCAGCTTGAACCCCTCGCTCACTGGGAATGAGCAGTTCTTC. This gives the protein CASSLNPSLTGNEQFF. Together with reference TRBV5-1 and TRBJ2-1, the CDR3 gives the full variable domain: KAGVTQTPRYLIKTRGQQVTLSCSPISGHRSVSWYQQTPGQGLQFLFEYFSETQRNKGNFPGRFSGRQFSNSRSEMNVSTLELGDSALYLCASSLNPSLTGNEQFFGPGTRLTVL.

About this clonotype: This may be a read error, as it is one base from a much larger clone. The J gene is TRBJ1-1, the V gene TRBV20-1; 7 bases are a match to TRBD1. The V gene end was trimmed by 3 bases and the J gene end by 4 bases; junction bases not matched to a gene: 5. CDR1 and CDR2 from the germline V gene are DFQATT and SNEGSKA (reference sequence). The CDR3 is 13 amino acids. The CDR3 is CSASNRTGTEAFF. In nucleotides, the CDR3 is TGCAGTGCTAGCAACAGGACAGGCACTGAAGCTTTCTTT.

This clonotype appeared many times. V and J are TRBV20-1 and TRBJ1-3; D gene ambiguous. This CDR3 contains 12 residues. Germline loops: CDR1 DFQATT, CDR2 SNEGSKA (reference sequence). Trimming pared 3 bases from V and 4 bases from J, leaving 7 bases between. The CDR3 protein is CSARAGGNTIYF. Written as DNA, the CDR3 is TGCAGTGCTAGGGCGGGAGGAAACACCATATATTTT.

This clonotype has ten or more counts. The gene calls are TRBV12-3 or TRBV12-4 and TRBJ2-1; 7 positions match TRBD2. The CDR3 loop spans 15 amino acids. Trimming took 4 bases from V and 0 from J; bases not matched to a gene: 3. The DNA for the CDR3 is TGTGCCAGCAGTTCGCGGGAGAGCTCCTACAATGAGCAGTTCTTC. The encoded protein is CASSSRESSYNEQFF.

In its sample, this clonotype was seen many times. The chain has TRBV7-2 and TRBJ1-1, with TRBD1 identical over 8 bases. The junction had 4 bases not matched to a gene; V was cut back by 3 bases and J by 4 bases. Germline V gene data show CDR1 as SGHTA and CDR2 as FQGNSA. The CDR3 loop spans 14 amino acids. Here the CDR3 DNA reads TGTGCCAGCAGCTTTGGACAGGGCCTCACTGAAGCTTTCTTT. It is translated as CASSFGQGLTEAFF.

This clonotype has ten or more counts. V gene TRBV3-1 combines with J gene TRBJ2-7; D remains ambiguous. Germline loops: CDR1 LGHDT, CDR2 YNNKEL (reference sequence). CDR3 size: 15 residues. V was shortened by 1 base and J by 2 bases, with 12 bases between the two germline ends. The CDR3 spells CASSQGVGAPYEQYF. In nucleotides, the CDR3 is TGTGCCAGCAGCCAAGGGGTCGGAGCGCCCTACGAGCAGTACTTC.

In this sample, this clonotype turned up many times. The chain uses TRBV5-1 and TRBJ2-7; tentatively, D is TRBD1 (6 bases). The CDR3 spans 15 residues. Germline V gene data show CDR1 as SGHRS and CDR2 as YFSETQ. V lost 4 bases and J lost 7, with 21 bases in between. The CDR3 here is CASSPEFMGAGEQYF. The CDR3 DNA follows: TGCGCCAGCAGCCCGGAGTTTATGGGGGCCGGAGAGCAGTACTTC.

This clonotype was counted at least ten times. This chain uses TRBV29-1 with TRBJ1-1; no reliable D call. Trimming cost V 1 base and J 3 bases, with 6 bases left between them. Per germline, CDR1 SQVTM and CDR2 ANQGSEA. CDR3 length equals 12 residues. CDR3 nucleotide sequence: TGCAGCGTTGAAGCCCGGTACACTGAAGCTTTCTTT. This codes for CSVEARYTEAFF.

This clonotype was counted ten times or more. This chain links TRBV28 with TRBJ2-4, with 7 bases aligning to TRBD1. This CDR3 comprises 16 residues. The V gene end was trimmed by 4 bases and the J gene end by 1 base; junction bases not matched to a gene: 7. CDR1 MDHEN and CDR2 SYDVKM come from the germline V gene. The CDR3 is CASSSSDRVAKNIQYF. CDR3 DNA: TGTGCCAGCAGTTCATCTGACAGGGTGGCCAAAAACATTCAGTACTTC.

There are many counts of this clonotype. The CDR3 sequence is CSARLAGPDTQYF. CDR3 coding DNA: TGCAGTGCCAGACTAGCGGGGCCAGATACGCAGTATTTT. The chain is built from TRBV20-1 and TRBJ2-3, with TRBD2 identical over 11 bases. This CDR3 has 13 amino acids. In germline, CDR1 is DFQATT, CDR2 SNEGSKA (reference sequence). With 6 bases clipped from V and 4 bases from J, the junction kept 3 bases outside the gene matches.

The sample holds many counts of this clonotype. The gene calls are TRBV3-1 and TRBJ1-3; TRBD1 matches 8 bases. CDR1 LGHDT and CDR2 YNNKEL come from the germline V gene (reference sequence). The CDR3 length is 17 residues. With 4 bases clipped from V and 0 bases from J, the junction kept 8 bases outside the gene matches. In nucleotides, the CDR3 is TGTGCCAGCAGCCCCCAGGACAGGGTGTACTCTGGAAACACCATATATTTT. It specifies CASSPQDRVYSGNTIYF.

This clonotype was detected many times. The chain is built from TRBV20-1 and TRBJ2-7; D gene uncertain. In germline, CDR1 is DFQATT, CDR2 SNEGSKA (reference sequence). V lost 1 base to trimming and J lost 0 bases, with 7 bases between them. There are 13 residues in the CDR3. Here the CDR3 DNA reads TGCAGTGCTAGAGGGGTTAACTCCTACGAGCAGTACTTC. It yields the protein CSARGVNSYEQYF.

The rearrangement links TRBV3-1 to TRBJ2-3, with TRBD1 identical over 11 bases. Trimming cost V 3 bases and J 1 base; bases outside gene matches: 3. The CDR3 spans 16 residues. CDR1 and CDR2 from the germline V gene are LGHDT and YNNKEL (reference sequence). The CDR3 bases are TGTGCCAGCAGCCAGGGGACAGGGGGGCGCACAGATACGCAGTATTTT. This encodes CASSQGTGGRTDTQYF.

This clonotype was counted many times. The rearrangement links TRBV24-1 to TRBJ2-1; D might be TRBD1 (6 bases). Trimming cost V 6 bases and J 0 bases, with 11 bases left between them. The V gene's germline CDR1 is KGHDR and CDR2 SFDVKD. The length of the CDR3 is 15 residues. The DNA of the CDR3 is TGTGCCACCAGTAAGGACAGCAACTCCTACAATGAGCAGTTCTTC. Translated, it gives CATSKDSNSYNEQFF.

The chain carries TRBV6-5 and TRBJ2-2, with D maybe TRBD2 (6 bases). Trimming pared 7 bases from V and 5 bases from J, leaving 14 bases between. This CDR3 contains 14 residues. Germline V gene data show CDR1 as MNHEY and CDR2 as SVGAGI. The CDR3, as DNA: TGTGCCAGCAACGGGAGATTTGGGACCGGGGAGCTGTTTTTT. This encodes CASNGRFGTGELFF.

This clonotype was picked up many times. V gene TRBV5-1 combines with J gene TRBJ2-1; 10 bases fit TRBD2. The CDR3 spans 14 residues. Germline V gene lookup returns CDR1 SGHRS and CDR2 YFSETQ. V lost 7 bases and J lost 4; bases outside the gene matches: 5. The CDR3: CASGLAGEYNEQFF. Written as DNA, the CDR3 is TGCGCCAGCGGTCTAGCGGGAGAATACAATGAGCAGTTCTTC.

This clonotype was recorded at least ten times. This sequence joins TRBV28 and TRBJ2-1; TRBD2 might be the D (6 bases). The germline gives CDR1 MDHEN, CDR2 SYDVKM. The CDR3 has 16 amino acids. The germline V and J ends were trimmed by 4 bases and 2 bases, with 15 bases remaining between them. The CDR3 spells CASSSPGRGAYNEQFF. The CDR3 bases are TGTGCCAGCAGTTCTCCGGGGCGGGGAGCCTACAATGAGCAGTTCTTC.

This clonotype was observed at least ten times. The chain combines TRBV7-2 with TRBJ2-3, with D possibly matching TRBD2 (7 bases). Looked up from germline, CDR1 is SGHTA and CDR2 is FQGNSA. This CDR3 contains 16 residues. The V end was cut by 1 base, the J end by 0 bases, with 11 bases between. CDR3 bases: TGTGCCAGCAGCTTAGAGGGGGGGCCTAGCACAGATACGCAGTATTTT. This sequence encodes CASSLEGGPSTDTQYF.